A selection of T cell receptor beta chains follows, all from one sample in a study of graft-versus-host responses after intestinal transplantation. Method: immunoSEQ multiplex PCR; TCRdb's copy keeps in-frame clones and lacks some. The data contain 7,000 to 9,500 clones, roughly 29% of them seen just once; the ten biggest clones take up 4.5% to 6%. The sequencing used alloreactive CD8+ T cells from a mixed lymphocyte reaction culture, collected before transplantation. Receptors were obtained from a human patient who was an organ donor for intestinal transplantation. The CDR3 runs from the conserved cysteine through the conserved F or W. The order of the fields is clone size, D gene, V gene, CDR3 length, J gene, CDR3 DNA, CDR3 protein. The D gene is left open where the match is weak. A row's size may be missing; if present it is once, few, many or a size class.

abundance: NA
d_gene: NA
v_gene: TRBV27
len: 13
j_gene: TRBJ1-2
CDR3nt: TGTGCCAGCAGGGGGACGGTAAACTATGGCTACACCTTC
CDR3aa: CASRGTVNYGYTF

abundance: once
d_gene: TRBD2
v_gene: TRBV4-2
len: 17
j_gene: TRBJ2-4
CDR3nt: TGTGCCAGCAGCCAAGGGCTAGCGGGAGGTGCCAAAAACATTCAGTACTTC
CDR3aa: CASSQGLAGGAKNIQYF

abundance: few
d_gene: NA
v_gene: TRBV7-8
len: 15
j_gene: TRBJ1-2
CDR3nt: TGTGCCAGCAGCGCACTTCGGGGAACTAACTATGGCTACACCTTC
CDR3aa: CASSALRGTNYGYTF

abundance: NA
d_gene: NA
v_gene: TRBV7-6
len: 14
j_gene: TRBJ2-7
CDR3nt: TGTGCCAGCAGCTTAGCGGGGGGCTCCTACGAGCAGTACTTC
CDR3aa: CASSLAGGSYEQYF

abundance: NA
d_gene: NA
v_gene: TRBV2
len: 15
j_gene: TRBJ2-3
CDR3nt: TGTGCCAGCAGTGATCAGCGGGCCGACACAGATACGCAGTATTTT
CDR3aa: CASSDQRADTDTQYF

abundance: NA
d_gene: NA
v_gene: TRBV9
len: 16
j_gene: TRBJ2-1
CDR3nt: TGTGCCAGCAGTACGAGAGAGGGGGGACAATACAATGAGCAGTTCTTC
CDR3aa: CASSTREGGQYNEQFF

abundance: large
d_gene: NA
v_gene: TRBV7-6
len: 12
j_gene: TRBJ2-5
CDR3nt: TGTGCCAGCAGCTTAGGCCAAGAGACCCAGTACTTC
CDR3aa: CASSLGQETQYF

abundance: NA
d_gene: NA
v_gene: TRBV6-1
len: 15
j_gene: TRBJ2-5
CDR3nt: TGTGCCAGCAGTTCCACCTCCACAGGGCTCGAGACCCAGTACTTC
CDR3aa: CASSSTSTGLETQYF

abundance: few
d_gene: NA
v_gene: TRBV7-6
len: 13
j_gene: TRBJ1-1
CDR3nt: TGTGCCAGCAGCTTAGCGCAGAGGCCAGAAGCTTTCTTT
CDR3aa: CASSLAQRPEAFF

abundance: many
d_gene: TRBD2
v_gene: TRBV7-6
len: 14
j_gene: TRBJ2-7
CDR3nt: TGTGCCAGCAGCTTAGGGGGGGGTTCCTACGAGCAGTACTTC
CDR3aa: CASSLGGGSYEQYF

abundance: NA
d_gene: NA
v_gene: TRBV6-4
len: 13
j_gene: TRBJ2-7
CDR3nt: TGTGCCAGCACTCCGGGGGTAACCTACGAGCAGTACTTC
CDR3aa: CASTPGVTYEQYF

abundance: NA
d_gene: TRBD2
v_gene: TRBV27
len: 14
j_gene: TRBJ2-7
CDR3nt: TGTGCCAGCAGTTTAGGGCGGGGGACCATCGAGCAGTACTTC
CDR3aa: CASSLGRGTIEQYF

abundance: NA
d_gene: TRBD2
v_gene: TRBV7-3
len: 15
j_gene: TRBJ2-1
CDR3nt: TGTGCCAGCAGCCCACTAGCGGGGGCCAACAATGAGCAGTTCTTC
CDR3aa: CASSPLAGANNEQFF

abundance: NA
d_gene: TRBD1
v_gene: TRBV27
len: 13
j_gene: TRBJ2-7
CDR3nt: TGTGCCAGCAGTTACAGGGGGCGCTACGAGCAGTACTTC
CDR3aa: CASSYRGRYEQYF

abundance: few
d_gene: TRBD2
v_gene: TRBV4-1
len: 16
j_gene: TRBJ2-3
CDR3nt: TGCGCCAGCAGCTCCTCGGGACTAGCGGGGTCAGATACGCAGTATTTT
CDR3aa: CASSSSGLAGSDTQYF

abundance: few
d_gene: NA
v_gene: TRBV6-1
len: 14
j_gene: TRBJ2-3
CDR3nt: TGTGCCATCAGTGAGTCGCTACAGACAGATACGCAGTATTTT
CDR3aa: CAISESLQTDTQYF

abundance: medium-sized
d_gene: TRBD2
v_gene: TRBV7-9
len: 17
j_gene: TRBJ2-5
CDR3nt: TGTGCCAGCAGCTTAGCCCTAGCGGGGGGGCGCCAAGAGACCCAGTACTTC
CDR3aa: CASSLALAGGRQETQYF

abundance: medium-sized
d_gene: NA
v_gene: TRBV4-1
len: 15
j_gene: TRBJ2-1
CDR3nt: TGCGCCAGCAGCCATCTACCGGCCCTTTACAATGAGCAGTTCTTC
CDR3aa: CASSHLPALYNEQFF

abundance: NA
d_gene: NA
v_gene: TRBV7-2
len: 15
j_gene: TRBJ2-1
CDR3nt: TGTGCCAGCAGCTTAGGAGTTCTTTCCTACAATGAGCAGTTCTTC
CDR3aa: CASSLGVLSYNEQFF

abundance: NA
d_gene: NA
v_gene: TRBV10-1
len: 13
j_gene: TRBJ1-2
CDR3nt: TGCGCCAGCAGTGAGTTACCAGGGATTGGCTACACCTTC
CDR3aa: CASSELPGIGYTF

abundance: NA
d_gene: NA
v_gene: TRBV29-1
len: 12
j_gene: TRBJ2-7
CDR3nt: TGCAGCGTTGAGGACAGCTCCTACGAGCAGTACTTC
CDR3aa: CSVEDSSYEQYF

abundance: NA
d_gene: NA
v_gene: TRBV7-9
len: 12
j_gene: TRBJ1-2
CDR3nt: TGTGCCAGCAGCGACACTAACTATGGCTACACCTTC
CDR3aa: CASSDTNYGYTF

abundance: medium-sized
d_gene: NA
v_gene: TRBV6-1
len: 12
j_gene: TRBJ1-3
CDR3nt: TGTGCCAGCAGTGAATTTGGAGACACCATATATTTT
CDR3aa: CASSEFGDTIYF

abundance: NA
d_gene: TRBD1
v_gene: TRBV4-3
len: 14
j_gene: TRBJ1-2
CDR3nt: TGCGCCAGCAGCCAAGTGCAGGGGGACTATGGCTACACCTTC
CDR3aa: CASSQVQGDYGYTF

abundance: few
d_gene: NA
v_gene: TRBV7-4
len: 13
j_gene: TRBJ1-3
CDR3nt: TGTGCCAGCAGCTCAGGGGATACGTACACCATATATTTT
CDR3aa: CASSSGDTYTIYF

abundance: NA
d_gene: NA
v_gene: TRBV5-3
len: 12
j_gene: TRBJ2-2
CDR3nt: TGTGCCAGCAGCTTAGTAGCCGGGGAGCTGTTTTTT
CDR3aa: CASSLVAGELFF

abundance: few
d_gene: NA
v_gene: TRBV27
len: 15
j_gene: TRBJ2-7
CDR3nt: TGTGCCAGCAGTCTACTGGACAGCCTTTCCTACGAGCAGTACTTC
CDR3aa: CASSLLDSLSYEQYF

abundance: NA
d_gene: NA
v_gene: TRBV7-8
len: 13
j_gene: TRBJ1-2
CDR3nt: TGTGCCAGCAGCCGCGTGGGGTACTATGGCTACACCTTC
CDR3aa: CASSRVGYYGYTF

abundance: medium-sized
d_gene: TRBD2
v_gene: TRBV18
len: 14
j_gene: TRBJ2-7
CDR3nt: TGTGCCAGCTCACCATTCAGCGGGAGTTACGAGCAGTACTTC
CDR3aa: CASSPFSGSYEQYF

abundance: NA
d_gene: NA
v_gene: TRBV6-5
len: 14
j_gene: TRBJ2-1
CDR3nt: TGTGCCAGCAGTCCATACGCGGGGTTCAATGAGCAGTTCTTC
CDR3aa: CASSPYAGFNEQFF

abundance: NA
d_gene: TRBD1
v_gene: TRBV6-6
len: 13
j_gene: TRBJ1-1
CDR3nt: TGTGCCAGCAGGACAGGGTTGTACACTGAAGCTTTCTTT
CDR3aa: CASRTGLYTEAFF

abundance: NA
d_gene: NA
v_gene: TRBV5-6
len: 16
j_gene: TRBJ1-2
CDR3nt: TGTGCCAGCAGCTTGTACCGTCCTTCCCGAGTGGGTGGCTACACCTTC
CDR3aa: CASSLYRPSRVGGYTF

abundance: NA
d_gene: NA
v_gene: TRBV6-1
len: 18
j_gene: TRBJ2-7
CDR3nt: TGTGCCAGCAGTGAAGCTTCGCGGTGGGGGGGCTTGCCATACGAGCAGTACTTC
CDR3aa: CASSEASRWGGLPYEQYF